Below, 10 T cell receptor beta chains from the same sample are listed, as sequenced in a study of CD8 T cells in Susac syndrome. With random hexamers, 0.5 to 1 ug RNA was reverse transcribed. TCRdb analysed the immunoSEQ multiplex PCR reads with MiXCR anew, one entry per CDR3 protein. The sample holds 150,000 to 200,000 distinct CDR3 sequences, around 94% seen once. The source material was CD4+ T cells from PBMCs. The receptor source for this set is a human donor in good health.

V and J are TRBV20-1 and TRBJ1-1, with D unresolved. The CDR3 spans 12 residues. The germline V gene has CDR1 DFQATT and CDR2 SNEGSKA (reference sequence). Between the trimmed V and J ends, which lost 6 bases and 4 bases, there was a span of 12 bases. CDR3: CSASGSRTEAFF. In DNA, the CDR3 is TGCAGTGCCTCCGGTAGCCGCACTGAAGCTTTCTTT.

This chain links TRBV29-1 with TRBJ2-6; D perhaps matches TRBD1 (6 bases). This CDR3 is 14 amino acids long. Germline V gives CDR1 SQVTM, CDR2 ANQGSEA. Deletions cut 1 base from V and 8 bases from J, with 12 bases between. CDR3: CSVEGRTGSNVLTF. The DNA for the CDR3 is TGCAGCGTTGAAGGTCGAACAGGGTCCAACGTCCTGACTTTC.

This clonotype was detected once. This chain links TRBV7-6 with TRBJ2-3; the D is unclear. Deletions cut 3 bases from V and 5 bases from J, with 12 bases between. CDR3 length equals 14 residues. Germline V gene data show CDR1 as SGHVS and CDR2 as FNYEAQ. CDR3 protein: CASSLEIGGDTQYF. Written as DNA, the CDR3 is TGTGCCAGCAGCTTGGAGATAGGTGGAGATACGCAGTATTTT.

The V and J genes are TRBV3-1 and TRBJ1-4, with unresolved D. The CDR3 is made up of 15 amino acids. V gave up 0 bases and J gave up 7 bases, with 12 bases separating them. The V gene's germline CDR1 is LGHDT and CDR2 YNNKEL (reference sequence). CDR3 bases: TGTGCCAGCAGCCAAGATCTTGGGAGGAGTGAAAAACTGTTTTTT. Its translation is CASSQDLGRSEKLFF. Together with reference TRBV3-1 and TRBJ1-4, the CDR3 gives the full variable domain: DTAVSQTPKYLVTQMGNDKSIKCEQNLGHDTMYWYKQDSKKFLKIMFSYNNKELIINETVPNRFSPKSPDKAHLNLHINSLELGDSAVYFCASSQDLGRSEKLFFGSGTQLSVL.

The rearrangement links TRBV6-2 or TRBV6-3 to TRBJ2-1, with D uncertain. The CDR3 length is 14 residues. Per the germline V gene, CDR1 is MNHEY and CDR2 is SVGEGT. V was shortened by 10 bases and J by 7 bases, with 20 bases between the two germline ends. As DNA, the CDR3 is TGTGCCACCGCCCGGCGGCTACCCGGGAATGAGCAGTTCTTC. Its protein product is CATARRLPGNEQFF.

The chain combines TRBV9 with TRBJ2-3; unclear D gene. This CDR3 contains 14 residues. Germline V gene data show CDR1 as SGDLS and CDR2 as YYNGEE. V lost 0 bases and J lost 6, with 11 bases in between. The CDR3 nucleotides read TGTGCCAGCAGCGTAGCTCCGAGCCCGGATACGCAGTATTTT. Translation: CASSVAPSPDTQYF.

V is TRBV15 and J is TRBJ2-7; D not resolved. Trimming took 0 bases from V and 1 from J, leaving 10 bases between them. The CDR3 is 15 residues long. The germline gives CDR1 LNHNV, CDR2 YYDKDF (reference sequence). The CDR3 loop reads CATSRDSSRSYEQYF. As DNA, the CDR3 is TGTGCCACCAGCAGAGATTCAAGCAGGTCCTACGAGCAGTACTTC.

CDR3 nucleotides: TGTGCCAGCCGGGACAGGAACCCTTCACCCCTCCACTTT. Translating it yields CASRDRNPSPLHF. The chain combines TRBV28 with TRBJ1-6; TRBD1 matches 8 bases. This CDR3 has 13 residues. CDR1 is MDHEN, CDR2 SYDVKM, per germline. With V trimmed by 8 bases and J by 9 bases, 6 bases remained unmatched.

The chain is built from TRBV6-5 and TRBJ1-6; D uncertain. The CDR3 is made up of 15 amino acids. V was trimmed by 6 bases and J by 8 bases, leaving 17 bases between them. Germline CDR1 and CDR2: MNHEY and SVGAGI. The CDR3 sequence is CASRSSGSRDSPLHF. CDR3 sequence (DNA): TGTGCCAGCAGGAGCTCCGGGAGTCGGGATTCACCCCTCCACTTT.

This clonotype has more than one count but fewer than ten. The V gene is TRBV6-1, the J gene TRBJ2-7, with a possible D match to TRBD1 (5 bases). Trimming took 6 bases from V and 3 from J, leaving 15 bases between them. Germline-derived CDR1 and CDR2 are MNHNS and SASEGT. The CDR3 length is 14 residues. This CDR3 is CASRMTVSIYEQYF. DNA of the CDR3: TGTGCCAGCAGAATGACAGTCTCAATCTACGAGCAGTACTTC.